This T cell receptor (beta chain) appears in the sequencing data of a study of beta chain features in type 1 diabetes. Points from the study as a whole: TCRB CDR3s were moderately but significantly shorter in Type 1 diabetes patients in all four CD4+ subsets. Equally in patients and controls, shorter templates might have been favored by PCR. It was among patients, rather than healthy donors, that naive, central memory and Treg TCRB repertoires appeared more similar.

The study reverse transcribed the entire isolated RNA, so it sequenced expressed TCRB transcripts. Some clones are missing from TCRdb's copy, which holds only in-frame ones; the method was immunoSEQ multiplex PCR. The data show under 350,000 clones, with 13% to 15% seen just once and about 0.017% held by the top ten. In all sorted populations, purity surpassed 95%. On this clone: What it binds is not known.

The sequence derives from a man aged 30 to 39 with type 1 diabetes. Input material: naive CD4+ T cells from blood.

Written as DNA, the CDR3 is TGTGCCAGCAGTAGCCCTAGCGGGAGTTCCTACGAGCAGTACTTC. Translated, it gives CASSSPSGSSYEQYF. The chain carries TRBV28 and TRBJ2-7, with TRBD2 matching 10 bases. The V gene's germline CDR1 is MDHEN and CDR2 SYDVKM. V dropped 5 bases and J dropped 1; count of bases not matched to a gene: 5. The CDR3 is 15 amino acids.